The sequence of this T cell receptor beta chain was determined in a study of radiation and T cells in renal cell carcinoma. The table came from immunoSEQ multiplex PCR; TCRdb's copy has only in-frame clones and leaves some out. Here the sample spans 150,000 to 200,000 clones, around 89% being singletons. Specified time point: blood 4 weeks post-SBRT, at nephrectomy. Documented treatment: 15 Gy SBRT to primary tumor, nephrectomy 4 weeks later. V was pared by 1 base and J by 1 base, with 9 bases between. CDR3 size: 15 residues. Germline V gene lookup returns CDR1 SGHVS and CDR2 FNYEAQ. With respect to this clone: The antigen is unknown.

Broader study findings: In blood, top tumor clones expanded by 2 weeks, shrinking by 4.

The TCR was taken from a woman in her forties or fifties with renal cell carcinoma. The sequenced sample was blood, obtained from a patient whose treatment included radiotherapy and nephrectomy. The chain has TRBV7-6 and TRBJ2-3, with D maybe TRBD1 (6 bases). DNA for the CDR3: TGTGCCAGCAGCTTAGGAGGGGGTGGCACAGATACGCAGTATTTT. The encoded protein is CASSLGGGGTDTQYF.